This TCR beta chain was sequenced in a study of blood T cells in healthy people across ages. General study points: One million T cells yielded diversity estimates that were considered underestimates.

Points on this clonotype: What it binds is unknown. The junction and the germline gene differ at one end; a read error may be behind it.

The CDR3 is 16 residues long. Germline V gene data show CDR1 as SGHTA and CDR2 as FQGNSA. For the second PCR, which ran for about 6 to 11 cycles, a sample-barcoded 5' primer and a J-beta primer mix were used. TCRdb used MiXCR to reprocess the 5' RACE reads, holding one entry per CDR3 protein. The top ten hold around 18% of the sample, which has around 800,000 distinct CDR3 sequences, 46% seen once. The receptor comes from a man older than 75 in good health. Sequencing was done on a sample of blood. V usage is TRBV7-2 and J usage is TRBJ2-5; D ambiguous. The CDR3 is CASSSPRGAYQEAQYF. Here the CDR3 DNA reads TGTGCCAGCAGCTCGCCCCGCGGCGCATACCAAGAGGCCCAGTACTTC.